A selection of T cell receptor beta chains follows, all from one sample in a study of CD8 T cells in ankylosing spondylitis. TCRdb processed the 5' RACE reads anew with MiXCR; each CDR3 protein has one entry. The data hold 700,000 to 1,000,000 distinct CDR3 sequences, with approximately 12% observed a single time. Sequenced input: blood, either unsorted or a sorted T cell fraction (not recorded which). The receptors were gathered from a male donor with ankylosing spondylitis. Both conserved end residues are part of each CDR3. D genes are given only for firm matches. Size is stated for part of the rows, as once, few or many counts, or as a class when the clone is expanded.

>few|TRBJ1-2|.|12|TRBV29-1
TGCAGCGTTTTCTGGTCCCGGTGGGGCTACACCTTC
CSVFWSRWGYTF
>many|TRBJ2-7|TRBD2|14|TRBV5-1
TGCGCCAGCAGCCTAATAGCGGGAGCCCCCGAGCAGTACTTC
CASSLIAGAPEQYF
>few|TRBJ2-1|.|18|TRBV4-3
TGCGCCAGCAGCCAAGAAGGTAGCGCGGGACTCTCCTACAATGAGCAGTTCTTC
CASSQEGSAGLSYNEQFF
>few|TRBJ2-1|.|10|TRBV30
TGTGCCTGGAAGGTCAATGAGCAGTTCTTC
CAWKVNEQFF
>few|TRBJ2-3|.|16|TRBV4-3
TGCGCCAGCAGCCAAGATCTGAGGCAAGACACAGATACGCAGTATTTT
CASSQDLRQDTDTQYF
>few|TRBJ2-5|TRBD2|16|TRBV5-1
TGCGCCAGCAGCTTGGGGTCCGGACTAGCGACAGAGACCCAGTACTTC
CASSLGSGLATETQYF
>.|TRBJ1-2|.|14|TRBV12-3/TRBV12-4
TGTGCCAGCAGTTTACCGGGGGCTAACTATGGCTACACCTTC
CASSLPGANYGYTF
>few|TRBJ2-7|TRBD2|15|TRBV7-6
TGTGCCAGCAGCTCGAAAAAGGGAGGGTCCTACGAGCAGTACTTC
CASSSKKGGSYEQYF
>few|TRBJ1-5|.|15|TRBV4-2
TGTGCCAGCAGCCAAGATAGGACATTAAATCAGCCCCAGCATTTT
CASSQDRTLNQPQHF
>.|TRBJ2-1|.|15|TRBV6-1
TGTGCCAGCAGTACCCTCCCCGGGACAATCAATGAGCAGTTCTTC
CASSTLPGTINEQFF
>many|TRBJ2-4|.|16|TRBV5-1
TGCGCCAGCAGCTTGGGGCGACGGTCCCCGGGCAACATTCAGTACTTC
CASSLGRRSPGNIQYF
>.|TRBJ2-5|.|11|TRBV11-2
TGTGCCAGCAGTTTTGGCTCGGCCCAGTACTTC
CASSFGSAQYF
>.|TRBJ2-1|.|14|TRBV20-1
TGCAGTGCTAGTTCCGGGATCTCCTACAATGAGCAGTTCTTC
CSASSGISYNEQFF
>many|TRBJ2-7|.|13|TRBV4-2
TGCGCCAGCAGCCAAGGAGGTTCCTACGAGCAGTACTTC
CASSQGGSYEQYF
>few|TRBJ2-7|TRBD2|14|TRBV7-2
TGTGCCAGCAGCTCTCAGCGGGGGTCCTACGAGCAGTACTTC
CASSSQRGSYEQYF
>few|TRBJ1-1|.|13|TRBV3-1
TGTGCCAGCAGGTCTCTAAAAGGCGGCGAAGCTTTCTTT
CASRSLKGGEAFF
>.|TRBJ2-3|.|16|TRBV7-8
TGTGCCAGCAGGATGCTCAGACTCTCTTTCTCTGATACGCAGTATTTT
CASRMLRLSFSDTQYF
>.|TRBJ2-5|.|14|TRBV6-4
TGTGCCAGCAGTCCCGACGCGGCCGGAGAGACCCAGTACTTC
CASSPDAAGETQYF
>few|TRBJ1-6|.|16|TRBV2
TGTGCCAGCCGAAGGGGAGGGAGCTCCTATAATTCACCCCTCCACTTT
CASRRGGSSYNSPLHF
>.|TRBJ2-1|TRBD2|15|TRBV9
TGTGCCAGCAGCGTGAGAGCGGGGGTCTACAATGAGCAGTTCTTC
CASSVRAGVYNEQFF
>few|TRBJ1-5|TRBD1|14|TRBV20-1
TGCAGTGCTAGTCGGACAGGGGGCGATCAGCCCCAGCATTTT
CSASRTGGDQPQHF
>few|TRBJ1-4|.|13|TRBV12-3/TRBV12-4
TGTGCCAGCAGGACGTGGGGTGGTGAAAAACTGTTTTTT
CASRTWGGEKLFF
>.|TRBJ2-5|TRBD1|15|TRBV27
TGTGCCAGCAGCAAAACTACCGGGACAGAAGAGACCCAGTACTTC
CASSKTTGTEETQYF
>.|TRBJ1-1|.|15|TRBV7-3
TGTGCCAGCAGCTTATTTCAGGGTCCCAGCACTGAAGCTTTCTTT
CASSLFQGPSTEAFF
>.|TRBJ2-3|.|16|TRBV4-1
TGCGCCAGCAGCCGCCCGACGGGGAAGAGCACAGATACGCAGTATTTT
CASSRPTGKSTDTQYF
>few|TRBJ2-1|TRBD1|15|TRBV6-1
TGTGCCAGCAGCCTCCGGGACAGGGGACTGGATGAGCAGTTCTTC
CASSLRDRGLDEQFF
>few|TRBJ1-2|.|15|TRBV29-1
TGCAGCGTTGAGAGGGAACCCGGGACCGTCTATGGCTACACCTTC
CSVEREPGTVYGYTF
>many|TRBJ2-1|TRBD2|14|TRBV29-1
TGCAGCGTAGCGGGACTAGCGGGATTCAGTGAGCAGTTCTTC
CSVAGLAGFSEQFF
>.|TRBJ2-7|.|13|TRBV12-3/TRBV12-4
TGTGCCAGCAGTTGGGGGACGCAAAACGAGCAGTACTTC
CASSWGTQNEQYF
>.|TRBJ1-5|TRBD1|16|TRBV7-2
TGTGCCAGCAGCTTCCGGGACAGGGGTAGCAATCAGCCCCAGCATTTT
CASSFRDRGSNQPQHF
>few|TRBJ2-3|TRBD2|17|TRBV4-2
TGTGCCAGCAGCCGCCCCACGCGACTAGCGGAGGCAGATACGCAGTATTTT
CASSRPTRLAEADTQYF
>many|TRBJ1-5|.|13|TRBV29-1
TGCAGCGTTGTGGACCGCGAGGGGCAGCCCCAGCATTTT
CSVVDREGQPQHF
>.|TRBJ1-1|.|12|TRBV7-3
TGTGCCAGCAGCGCGGGACGGACAGAAGCTTTCTTT
CASSAGRTEAFF
>few|TRBJ2-1|TRBD2|15|TRBV6-2/TRBV6-3
TGTGCCAGCAGTTCCCAGCGGGGGGGCCGGGATGAGCAGTTCTTC
CASSSQRGGRDEQFF
>.|TRBJ2-1|.|14|TRBV24-1
TGTGCCACCAGTGGCCGGCCGGGGCAGAATGAGCAGTTCTTC
CATSGRPGQNEQFF
>.|TRBJ2-2|.|16|TRBV28
TGTGCCAGCAACCCAGCCGGGACGGGGACTACCGGGGAGCTGTTTTTT
CASNPAGTGTTGELFF
>few|TRBJ2-4|.|14|TRBV20-1
TGCAGTGCTCACGACAGACTAGCCAAAAACATTCAGTACTTC
CSAHDRLAKNIQYF
>.|TRBJ1-2|.|13|TRBV24-1
TGTGCCACCTCGGGGGAGGGTGACTATGGCTACACCTTC
CATSGEGDYGYTF
>.|TRBJ1-5|.|16|TRBV7-3
TGTGCCAGCAGCTTTTTAAGGCAGGACAGCGATCAGCCCCAGCATTTT
CASSFLRQDSDQPQHF
>few|TRBJ2-3|TRBD2|15|TRBV6-1
TGTGCCAGCATCGCAGGGGGTAGCGGGGGGATCAAGCAGTATTTT
CASIAGGSGGIKQYF
>few|TRBJ1-2|.|15|TRBV6-5
TGTGCCAGCAGTTACTCGGCCGGACGTAACTATGGCTACACCTTC
CASSYSAGRNYGYTF
>.|TRBJ1-1|TRBD1|18|TRBV5-6
TGTGCCAGCAGCGGCCAGGGACAGGGGACGGGCTTTTTCACTGAAGCTTTCTTT
CASSGQGQGTGFFTEAFF
>.|TRBJ2-7|.|14|TRBV20-1
TGCAGTGCTAGAGATCGAGTATCGGGATACGAGCAGTACTTC
CSARDRVSGYEQYF
>many|TRBJ2-5|.|15|TRBV5-1
TGCGCCAGCAGCTTGAACTCAGCAACCCAAGAGACCCAGTACTTC
CASSLNSATQETQYF
>.|TRBJ2-1|TRBD2|15|TRBV27
TGTGCCAGCAATATAGCGGGGGGGAAGGACAATGAGCAGTTCTTC
CASNIAGGKDNEQFF
>many|TRBJ1-2|TRBD1|15|TRBV6-5
TGTGCCAGCAGTTACTTTGGACAGGGAAAACATGGCTACACCTTC
CASSYFGQGKHGYTF
>.|TRBJ2-1|TRBD2|18|TRBV4-2
TGTGCCAGCAGCCAAGAGTTAGCGGGGGGTCTTTCCTACAATGAGCAGTTCTTC
CASSQELAGGLSYNEQFF
>few|TRBJ2-7|.|16|TRBV27
TGTGCCAGCAGTCAAATACCCCGGGCAGGCGACTACGAGCAGTACTTC
CASSQIPRAGDYEQYF
>.|TRBJ1-1|.|14|TRBV5-1
TGCGCCAGCAGCAAAGATAGCTGGAACACTGAAGCTTTCTTT
CASSKDSWNTEAFF
>few|TRBJ1-2|.|15|TRBV4-2
TGTGCCAGCAGCCAAGTCGGCAGGGAGGGGTATGGCTACACCTTC
CASSQVGREGYGYTF
>.|TRBJ1-1|.|17|TRBV5-1
TGCGCCAGCAGCAAAACGTCCCCCGGGCAGGGGAGGACTGAAGCTTTCTTT
CASSKTSPGQGRTEAFF
>.|TRBJ2-7|.|15|TRBV5-4
TGTGCCAGCAGCTTGGTCTATGACGGATCCTACGAGCAGTACTTC
CASSLVYDGSYEQYF
>.|TRBJ2-7|TRBD1|15|TRBV5-1
TGCGCCAGCAGCTTGGAACAGGGGGCGGGGTACGAGCAGTACTTC
CASSLEQGAGYEQYF
>.|TRBJ2-6|.|15|TRBV7-2
TGTGCCAGCAGCCCGTGGGGGGCTGGGGCCAACGTCCTGACTTTC
CASSPWGAGANVLTF
>many|TRBJ2-7|.|13|TRBV7-9
TGTGCCAGCAGCTTAGTCGCCTTTGGCGAGCAGTACTTC
CASSLVAFGEQYF